This T cell receptor beta chain is drawn from a study of blood T cell repertoires in COVID-19. Across the study: The cDNA or gDNA used as material had been derived from T cells, B-cell-depleted T cells, or PBMCs.

Authors' methods: Amplification of reference gene primers was used by the study to estimate nucleated cell counts. Using immunoSEQ multiplex PCR, the repertoire was profiled, and TCRdb retains in-frame clones only, with some absent. The V and J calls and clone size come from that table; D and trimming were worked out from the DNA. This sample yields some 160,000 clones, of which roughly 93% are seen a single time; about 5% belongs to the top ten. The CDR3 sequence is 15 residues long. V was pared by 4 bases and J by 4 bases, with 2 bases of the junction left unmatched. CDR1 and CDR2 from the germline V gene are MDHEN and SYDVKM. Seattle's enrolled individuals joined amid active infection and were then monitored longitudinally.

The chain carries TRBV28 and TRBJ2-2, with TRBD2 matching 11 bases. The receptor comes from a man between 18 and 35 years old with COVID-19, enrolled during active disease. The specimen sequenced was peripheral blood. Written as DNA, the CDR3 is TGTGCCAGCAGTTCAGGGACTAGCGGCACCGGGGAGCTGTTTTTT. It yields the protein CASSSGTSGTGELFF.